The clone carrying this T cell receptor beta chain was detected only a few times. This entry is derived from a study of ipilimumab plus nivolumab after autologous stem cell transplantation. The repertoire was sequenced with immunoSEQ multiplex PCR; TCRdb's copy has only in-frame clones and lacks some. The sample has fewer than 95,000 clones, more than 80% seen once. The germline V and J ends were trimmed by 7 bases and 1 base, with 14 bases remaining between them. Germline V gene sequence: CDR1 SGHDT, CDR2 YYEEEE. The CDR3 consists of 14 residues. This clonotype was sampled from a male donor with diffuse large B-cell lymphoma. The sequencing used PBMCs, collected in a trial of ipilimumab plus nivolumab as post-transplant consolidation. The chain joins TRBV5-6 to TRBJ2-5, with a tentative D call TRBD2 (6 bases). The CDR3 spells CASCWAGSQETQYF. The CDR3 DNA sequence: TGTGCCAGCTGCTGGGCGGGGTCCCAAGAGACCCAGTACTTC.